What follows are 20 T cell receptor beta chains derived from one specimen sequenced in a study of blood T cells in healthy people across ages. With a J-beta primer mix and a sample-barcoded 5' primer, a second PCR ran 7 to 11 cycles. TCRdb re-derived calls from the 5' RACE reads in MiXCR, one entry per CDR3 protein. The table includes 500,000 to 700,000 distinct CDR3 sequences, approximately 30% detected once. The sample taken for sequencing was blood. Every receptor here comes from an elderly woman in good health.

This clonotype showed up many times. A read error may explain this, as a much larger clone is one base away. V usage is TRBV5-5 and J usage is TRBJ2-5; D is unclear. There are 14 residues in the CDR3. Germline V gives CDR1 SGHKS, CDR2 YYEKEE (reference sequence). Deletions cut 0 bases from V and 11 bases from J, with 17 bases between. CDR3 DNA: TGTGCCAGCAGCTTGGATCTTCCTTACAATGAGCAGTACTTC. Translated: CASSLDLPYNEQYF.

This chain links TRBV5-5 with TRBJ1-6; D not resolved. Trimming removed 6 bases at V and 6 bases at J, with 19 bases between. The germline V gene has CDR1 SGHKS and CDR2 YYEKEE (reference sequence). CDR3 size: 16 residues. CDR3: CASTLEPHRGNSPLHF. The CDR3 nucleotides read TGTGCCAGCACCTTAGAACCCCACCGGGGTAATTCACCCCTCCACTTT. The whole variable domain, filled in from reference TRBV5-5 and TRBJ1-6, reads DAGVTQSPTHLIKTRGQQVTLRCSPISGHKSVSWYQQVLGQGPQFIFQYYEKEERGRGNFPDRFSARQFPNYSSELNVNALLLGDSALYLCASTLEPHRGNSPLHFGNGTRLTVT.

This chain joins TRBV28 and TRBJ1-1; D gene uncertain. CDR1 and CDR2 (germline): MDHEN, SYDVKM. This CDR3 is built from 12 residues. V lost 1 base to trimming and J lost 7 bases, with 7 bases between them. The CDR3 DNA follows: TGTGCCAGCAGTTTATCCTACGATGAAGCTTTCTTT. This sequence encodes CASSLSYDEAFF.

This clonotype was counted many times. This chain links TRBV30 with TRBJ2-1; 7 positions match TRBD1. The CDR3 contains 15 residues. With 1 base clipped from V and 6 bases from J, the junction kept 9 bases outside the gene matches. The germline V gene has CDR1 GTSNPN and CDR2 SVGIG (reference sequence). This chain's CDR3 is CAWSDGTVARNEQFF. The CDR3 nucleotides read TGTGCCTGGAGTGACGGGACAGTGGCCCGCAATGAGCAGTTCTTC.

Ten or more counts support this clonotype. This sequence joins TRBV5-1 and TRBJ2-4; D not resolved. CDR1 is SGHRS and CDR2 is YFSETQ in the germline V gene. The CDR3 sequence is 16 residues long. V lost 4 bases, J lost 0 bases, and 14 bases lay in between. CDR3 nucleotides: TGCGCCAGCAGCCCCGGTGGGGTCTTAGCCAAAAACATTCAGTACTTC. It codes for CASSPGGVLAKNIQYF.

This clonotype was seen many times. The chain is built from TRBV4-1 and TRBJ1-2; 7 bases are shared with TRBD1. CDR1 and CDR2 from the germline V gene are MGHRA and YSYEKL. The ends lost 0 bases at V and 5 bases at J; junction bases unmatched: 9. The CDR3 is 16 residues long. This chain's CDR3 is CASSQEQGRAGYGYTF. DNA for the CDR3: TGCGCCAGCAGCCAAGAACAGGGGCGGGCCGGGTATGGCTACACCTTC.

There are many counts of this clonotype. The genes are TRBV30 and TRBJ2-7; 9 positions agree with TRBD1. With V trimmed by 3 bases and J by 2 bases, 8 bases remained unmatched. CDR3 size: 15 residues. Germline V lookup: CDR1 GTSNPN, CDR2 SVGIG (reference sequence). CDR3 residues: CAWRAPGQGTYEQYF. Here the CDR3 DNA reads TGTGCCTGGAGGGCCCCGGGACAGGGCACCTACGAGCAGTACTTC.

This chain links TRBV28 with TRBJ2-7; 7 bases agree with TRBD1. The CDR3 totals 16 residues. V lost 3 bases, J lost 2 bases, and 10 bases stayed unmatched. Per the germline V gene, CDR1 is MDHEN and CDR2 is SYDVKM. The CDR3 is CASSFYGTVVPYEQYF. The DNA for the CDR3 is TGTGCCAGCAGTTTCTACGGGACAGTTGTTCCCTACGAGCAGTACTTC.

This clonotype was counted many times. The chain uses TRBV28 and TRBJ2-7; perhaps TRBD2 as D (6 bases). CDR3 length: 14 residues. V was clipped by 3 bases and J by 7 bases, with 16 bases between them. Germline assignment: CDR1 MDHEN and CDR2 SYDVKM. The CDR3 spells CASSFSGPRPEQYF. Here the CDR3 DNA reads TGTGCCAGCAGTTTTAGCGGCCCCCGGCCGGAGCAGTACTTC.

The chain recombines TRBV6-2 or TRBV6-3 with TRBJ2-5; 14 nucleotides agree with TRBD2. Near its end, the DNA agrees better with TRBJ2-7, so the J call may be wrong. The CDR3 sequence is 16 residues long. Looked up from germline, CDR1 is MNHEY and CDR2 is SVGEGT. CDR3 nucleotides: TGTGCCAGCAGAAAAGGGACTAGCGGGAGAACTTACGAGCAGTACTTC. It yields the protein CASRKGTSGRTYEQYF.

This clonotype was counted a few times. This chain joins TRBV20-1 and TRBJ1-6; D is possibly TRBD1 (6 bases). This CDR3 contains 13 residues. V gave up 6 bases and J gave up 9 bases, with 15 bases separating them. The V gene's germline CDR1 is DFQATT and CDR2 SNEGSKA (reference sequence). The CDR3: CSAPQGWGSPLHF. DNA for the CDR3: TGCAGTGCGCCACAGGGCTGGGGTTCACCCCTCCACTTT.

This clonotype was recorded at least ten times. V is TRBV27 and J is TRBJ1-2; D possibly corresponds to TRBD1 (5 bases). The V end lost 2 bases, the J end lost 4 bases, and 20 bases lay between the germline ends. Germline CDR1 is MNHEY and CDR2 is SMNVEV (reference sequence). The CDR3 runs 17 residues. CDR3 region: CASSLRIGAGSIYGYTF. CDR3 sequence (DNA): TGTGCCAGCAGTTTAAGGATTGGGGCAGGGTCCATCTATGGCTACACCTTC.

Points on this clonotype: It may be a read error: a sequence one base away is much more abundant. CDR3 nucleotide sequence: TGTGCCAGCTCACCTTCGACAGGTTACGGCTATGGCTACACCTTC. Translation gives CASSPSTGYGYGYTF. This chain joins TRBV18 and TRBJ1-2; D may be TRBD1 (6 bases). Per germline, CDR1 KGHSH and CDR2 LQKENI. V was trimmed by 3 bases and J by 4 bases, leaving 15 bases between them. The CDR3 consists of 15 residues. Filled out from reference TRBV18 and TRBJ1-2, the complete variable domain reads NAGVMQNPRHLVRRRGQEARLRCSPMKGHSHVYWYRQLPEEGLKFMVYLQKENIIDESGMPKERFSAEFPKEGPSILRIQQVVRGDSAAYFCASSPSTGYGYGYTFGSGTRLTVV.

The V and J genes are TRBV3-1 and TRBJ2-1; D not resolved. The ends were cut back, 3 bases at V and 6 bases at J, with 18 bases in the middle. Germline CDR1 is LGHDT and CDR2 is YNNKEL (reference sequence). The CDR3 runs 16 residues. The CDR3 sequence: CASSQGSAGSSNEQFF. CDR3 nucleotides: TGTGCCAGCAGCCAGGGATCAGCCGGTTCTAGCAATGAGCAGTTCTTC.

This clonotype was counted many times. This chain joins TRBV20-1 and TRBJ2-3; D not certain. V was clipped by 3 bases and J by 5 bases, with 9 bases between them. This CDR3 spans 12 amino acids. Germline values: CDR1 DFQATT, CDR2 SNEGSKA (reference sequence). CDR3 DNA sequence: TGCAGTGCTAGTTTCGTAGGAGATACGCAGTATTTT. Its translation is CSASFVGDTQYF.

With regard to this clonotype: A much larger clone lies one base from this, so it may be a read error. V is TRBV7-3 and J is TRBJ2-4, with 7 bases aligning to TRBD2. The CDR3 consists of 12 residues. The V gene's germline CDR1 is SGHTA and CDR2 FQGTGA. Trimming removed 5 bases from V and 13 bases from J; junction bases left unmatched: 8. For the CDR3, the DNA is TGTGCCAGCAGCCACCTCGGGGGGATCCAGTACTTC. This sequence encodes CASSHLGGIQYF. Based on the CDR3 plus reference TRBV7-3 and TRBJ2-4, the full variable domain is GAGVSQTPSNKVTEKGKYVELRCDPISGHTALYWYRQSLGQGPEFLIYFQGTGAADDSGLPNDRFFAVRPEGSVSTLKIQRTERGDSAVYLCASSHLGGIQYFGAGTRLSVL.

The chain combines TRBV10-3 with TRBJ2-2; TRBD2 might be the D (5 bases). Germline lookup yields CDR1 ENHRY and CDR2 SYGVKD. This CDR3 region has 14 residues. V dropped 7 bases and J dropped 6 bases, with 15 bases sitting between them. The CDR3 DNA is TGTGCCATCAAGAACGGGGTCCTGGCCGGGGAGCTGTTTTTT. It translates to CAIKNGVLAGELFF.

The chain combines TRBV30 with TRBJ1-2; 7 positions match TRBD1. The ends lost 4 bases at V and 4 bases at J; junction bases unmatched: 12. CDR1 and CDR2 (germline): GTSNPN, SVGIG (reference sequence). This CDR3 region has 15 residues. This CDR3 reads CAWNHEGAQGYGYTF. For the CDR3, the DNA is TGTGCCTGGAACCATGAGGGGGCGCAGGGCTATGGCTACACCTTC.

This clonotype was counted many times. The rearrangement joins TRBV15 to TRBJ2-7; D not certain. Germline V lookup: CDR1 LNHNV, CDR2 YYDKDF (reference sequence). V lost 8 bases and J lost 2, with 16 bases in between. The CDR3 runs to 14 residues. DNA for the CDR3: TGTGCCACCTCAGAGACGGTCTCGGCCTACGAGCAGTACTTC. It codes for CATSETVSAYEQYF.

This clonotype was counted at least ten times. V usage is TRBV30 and J usage is TRBJ1-6; D gene ambiguous. The CDR3 runs to 14 residues. CDR1 is GTSNPN and CDR2 is SVGIG in the germline V gene (reference sequence). Trimming cost V 4 bases and J 0 bases, with 7 bases left between them. The CDR3 sequence: CAWNGHSYNSPLHF. CDR3 sequence (DNA): TGTGCCTGGAACGGTCACTCCTATAATTCACCCCTCCACTTT.